Presented here are 24 T cell receptor beta chains from one specimen sequenced in a study of T-cell reconstitution after alpha-beta-depleted transplantation in children. For TCRbeta, the library was prepared with unique molecular identifiers. TCRdb re-called the PCR reads through MiXCR, storing one row per CDR3 protein. The sample lists 550,000 to 800,000 distinct CDR3 sequences, 13% occurring once. This material consisted of PBMCs, taken before TCRalphabeta/CD19-depleted stem cell transplant. These receptors were taken from a girl aged 2-10 years with congenital amegakaryocytic thrombocytopenia, due to receive a stem cell transplant.

This clonotype was seen repeatedly, ten times or more. The J gene is TRBJ2-2, the V gene TRBV29-1, with TRBD2 as a possible D gene (5 bases). There are 13 residues in the CDR3. Trimming shortened V by 0 bases and J by 6 bases, and 8 bases separated the two germline ends. Per germline, CDR1 SQVTM and CDR2 ANQGSEA. CDR3 coding DNA: TGCAGCGTTGAAGATCGGGATGCCGGGGAGCTGTTTTTT. Translated, it gives CSVEDRDAGELFF.

This clonotype has a count of ten or more. The chain joins TRBV20-1 to TRBJ2-3; TRBD2 agrees at 12 bases. The trim removed 3 bases at V and 3 bases at J, leaving 7 bases unmatched. Germline V gene sequence: CDR1 DFQATT, CDR2 SNEGSKA (reference sequence). The CDR3 is 16 amino acids. For the CDR3, the DNA is TGCAGTGCTAGGCGAGCCGGGACTAGCGGGACAGATACGCAGTATTTT. It codes for CSARRAGTSGTDTQYF.

Turning to this clonotype: A read error may be the cause here, since a much bigger clone is one base away. The V call is TRBV20-1, the J call TRBJ2-7; 8 bases map to TRBD2. Per the germline V gene, CDR1 is DFQATT and CDR2 is SNEGSKA (reference sequence). CDR3 length: 17 amino acids. The CDR3 region is CSGRDLEGGRSTYEQYF. The DNA of the CDR3 is TGCAGTGGTAGAGATCTTGAGGGCGGGAGGTCCACCTACGAGCAGTACTTC.

In this sample, this clonotype turned up many times. At one end the junction does not follow the germline gene, possibly because of a read error. CDR3 region: CASSQPGTGSRFF. The DNA of the CDR3 is TGCGCCAGCAGCCAACCTGGGACAGGGTCCCGATTCTTC. The chain links TRBV4-1 to TRBJ1-2; TRBD1 matches 9 bases. Germline loops: CDR1 MGHRA, CDR2 YSYEKL. This CDR3 has 13 amino acids.

This clonotype has only a few counts. The chain has TRBV2 and TRBJ1-1, with D unresolved. V dropped 4 bases and J dropped 8 bases, with 14 bases sitting between them. The germline V gene encodes CDR1 SNHLY and CDR2 FYNNEI. CDR3 length: 13 amino acids. CDR3 sequence (DNA): TGTGCCAGCAGTGCGTTAGGGCTGAGAGAAGCTTTCTTT. Translating gives CASSALGLREAFF.

This clonotype showed up just a few times. The chain joins TRBV3-1 to TRBJ2-7; D might be TRBD2 (5 bases). V shed 3 bases and J shed 7 bases, with 10 bases lying between them. In germline, CDR1 is LGHDT, CDR2 YNNKEL (reference sequence). The CDR3 spans 12 residues. The DNA of the CDR3 is TGTGCCAGCAGCCACAGTCGCGGGGAGCAGTACTTC. This sequence encodes CASSHSRGEQYF.

CDR3 in amino acids: CASSSRGTSGQDTQYF. CDR3 coding DNA: TGTGCCAGCAGTTCCCGCGGGACTAGCGGGCAAGATACGCAGTATTTT. The chain joins TRBV12-3 or TRBV12-4 to TRBJ2-3; 12 bases map to TRBD2. Unmatched junction bases numbered 7, after V lost 4 bases and J lost 5 bases. The CDR3 loop spans 16 amino acids.

This clonotype was picked up many times. The gene calls are TRBV2 and TRBJ2-1; 12 nucleotides line up with TRBD2. J gave up 6 bases and V 8 bases, and 8 bases lay outside the gene matches. Per the germline V gene, CDR1 is SNHLY and CDR2 is FYNNEI. This CDR3 is 15 amino acids long. The CDR3: CASVRTSGVPNEQFF. The CDR3 DNA reads as TGTGCCAGCGTTCGGACTAGCGGGGTGCCCAATGAGCAGTTCTTC.

This clonotype was seen at least ten times. The rearrangement links TRBV20-1 to TRBJ2-7; possibly TRBD2 for D (5 bases). The CDR3 is 12 amino acids. V was shortened by 3 bases and J by 4 bases, with 10 bases between the two germline ends. In germline, CDR1 is DFQATT, CDR2 SNEGSKA (reference sequence). Here the CDR3 DNA reads TGCAGTGCTAGGACAAGGGAGTACGAGCAGTACTTC. Residues: CSARTREYEQYF.

The sample holds many counts of this clonotype. The rearrangement links TRBV12-3 or TRBV12-4 to TRBJ1-4; no firm D call. Trimming left V 3 bases short and J 6 bases short, with 11 bases between. The length of the CDR3 is 14 residues. CDR3 region: CASSFSGDDEKLFF. In DNA, the CDR3 is TGTGCCAGCAGTTTCTCGGGAGATGATGAAAAACTGTTTTTT.

This clonotype has at least ten counts. The chain couples TRBV20-1 to TRBJ2-1; 8 nucleotides match TRBD2. The CDR3 totals 14 residues. Trimming took 6 bases from V and 4 from J; bases not matched to a gene: 8. The germline V gene has CDR1 DFQATT and CDR2 SNEGSKA (reference sequence). The CDR3 region has the DNA TGCAGTGCCCAAAGGTTAGCGGGATACAATGAGCAGTTCTTC. Protein sequence: CSAQRLAGYNEQFF.

This clonotype was counted many times. This chain links TRBV5-1 with TRBJ1-2; TRBD1 might be the D (5 bases). V dropped 0 bases and J dropped 4 bases, with 10 bases sitting between them. The V gene's germline CDR1 is SGHRS and CDR2 YFSETQ. This CDR3 has 14 amino acids. CDR3 in amino acids: CASSLVGASYGYTF. The CDR3 nucleotides read TGCGCCAGCAGCTTGGTTGGGGCCTCCTATGGCTACACCTTC.

Remarks on this clonotype: It may be a read error: a sequence one base away is much more abundant. The rearrangement links TRBV20-1 to TRBJ1-5; TRBD1 matches at 7 bases. The CDR3 consists of 12 residues. Germline CDR1 and CDR2: DFQATT and SNEGSKA (reference sequence). Trimming cost V 7 bases and J 7 bases; bases outside gene matches: 7. CDR3 nucleotides: TGCAGTGGTAAGGGGGCAGGGCAGCCCCAGCATTTT. Protein sequence: CSGKGAGQPQHF.

The gene calls are TRBV15 and TRBJ1-5, with D uncertain. This CDR3 spans 14 amino acids. Germline-derived CDR1 and CDR2 are LNHNV and YYDKDF (reference sequence). With 0 bases removed from V and 6 bases from J, the gap between germline ends came to 9 bases. In DNA, the CDR3 is TGTGCCACCAGCAGAGAAGGAATGATTCAGCCCCAGCATTTT. Translation gives CATSREGMIQPQHF.

This clonotype was observed at least ten times. The chain couples TRBV20-1 to TRBJ2-5; 13 nucleotides agree with TRBD2. Losses at the gene ends were 5 bases for V and 5 bases for J; bases not matched to a gene: 8. The CDR3 spans 15 residues. The germline V gene encodes CDR1 DFQATT and CDR2 SNEGSKA (reference sequence). The CDR3 DNA is TGCAGTGCTGGGACTAGCGGGAAAGGGATGGAGACCCAGTACTTC. Translated, it gives CSAGTSGKGMETQYF.

Many counts were recorded for this clonotype. The V and J genes are TRBV5-1 and TRBJ2-7; D tentatively reads TRBD1 or TRBD2 (5 bases each). The CDR3 loop spans 14 amino acids. The V gene lost 4 bases and the J gene lost 4 bases, with 15 bases spanning the gap. Germline V gene sequence: CDR1 SGHRS, CDR2 YFSETQ. The CDR3 region is CASSDRDATYEQYF. The CDR3, as DNA: TGCGCCAGCAGCGACCGGGACGCAACATACGAGCAGTACTTC.

V usage is TRBV5-1 and J usage is TRBJ2-1; 8 positions agree with TRBD2. Losses at the gene ends were 2 bases for V and 8 bases for J; bases not matched to a gene: 9. Germline CDR1 is SGHRS and CDR2 is YFSETQ. The CDR3 extends over 15 amino acids. CDR3 amino acids: CASSFGGGLADEQFF. The CDR3 DNA sequence: TGCGCCAGCAGCTTCGGGGGGGGGCTAGCAGATGAGCAGTTCTTC.

This chain uses TRBV3-1 with TRBJ2-1, with TRBD2 matching 14 bases. This CDR3 is 16 amino acids long. V was pared by 4 bases and J by 9 bases, with 8 bases of the junction left unmatched. Germline CDR1 LGHDT, CDR2 YNNKEL (reference sequence). The CDR3 DNA is TGTGCCAGCAGCCCCAGCGGGACTAGCGGGAGAGGTGAGCAGTTCTTC. Protein product: CASSPSGTSGRGEQFF.

CDR3 in amino acids: CASLQGGTQYF. The CDR3 DNA reads TGTGCCTCGCTCCAAGGGGGGACGCAGTATTTT. This chain uses TRBV6-6 with TRBJ2-3, with D perhaps matching TRBD1 or TRBD2 (6 bases each). CDR3 length: 11 residues. Germline V gives CDR1 MNHNY, CDR2 SVGAGI (reference sequence). The V and J ends lost 11 bases and 9 bases respectively, with 15 bases between them.

This clonotype showed up many times. The chain combines TRBV10-3 with TRBJ2-2, with TRBD1 identical over 8 bases. CDR1 and CDR2 from the germline V gene are ENHRY and SYGVKD. The CDR3 totals 15 residues. V was pared by 6 bases and J by 7 bases, with 10 bases of the junction left unmatched. CDR3 coding DNA: TGTGCCATCAGCTCCGGGACAGGATTGTTCGGGGAGCTGTTTTTT. Its protein is CAISSGTGLFGELFF.

A note on this clonotype: One end of the junction varies from germline; a read error may be responsible. The chain has TRBV5-1 and TRBJ2-1, with 11 bases aligning to TRBD2. The CDR3 consists of 15 residues. The germline CDR1 and CDR2 sequences are SGHRS and YFSETQ. CDR3 loop: CASSLQTSGADTPQF. CDR3 nucleotide sequence: TGCGCCAGCAGCTTGCAGACTAGCGGGGCAGACACCCCCCAGTTC.

A few counts support this clonotype. The chain employs TRBV29-1 and TRBJ1-5, with D perhaps TRBD1 (5 bases). Germline V gene data show CDR1 as SQVTM and CDR2 as ANQGSEA. This CDR3 region has 13 residues. Trimming cost V 4 bases and J 6 bases, with 13 bases left between them. CDR3 sequence reads: CSVARGPGQPQHF. CDR3 in DNA: TGCAGCGTTGCAAGGGGCCCGGGTCAGCCCCAGCATTTT. The full variable domain, completed using reference TRBV29-1 and TRBJ1-5, is SAVISQKPSRDICQRGTSLTIQCQVDSQVTMMFWYRQQPGQSLTLIATANQGSEATYESGFVIDKFPISRPNLTFSTLTVSNMSPEDSSIYLCSVARGPGQPQHFGDGTRLSIL.

This clonotype came up a few times. The chain recombines TRBV11-2 with TRBJ2-1; 12 bases fit TRBD2. J was trimmed by 8 bases and V by 5 bases; bases with no gene match: 10. The length of the CDR3 is 16 residues. The germline V gene has CDR1 SGHAT and CDR2 FQNNGV. The CDR3 region is CASSLRLAGVFDEQFF. For the CDR3, the DNA is TGTGCCAGCAGCCTTAGACTAGCGGGAGTATTTGATGAGCAGTTCTTC.

The sample holds many counts of this clonotype. This chain links TRBV10-3 with TRBJ2-6; unclear D gene. Germline V lookup: CDR1 ENHRY, CDR2 SYGVKD. CDR3 size: 12 residues. V lost 9 bases, J lost 6 bases, and 9 bases lay in between. CDR3: CAITSEANVLTF. The CDR3 DNA follows: TGTGCCATTACCTCGGAGGCCAACGTCCTGACTTTC.